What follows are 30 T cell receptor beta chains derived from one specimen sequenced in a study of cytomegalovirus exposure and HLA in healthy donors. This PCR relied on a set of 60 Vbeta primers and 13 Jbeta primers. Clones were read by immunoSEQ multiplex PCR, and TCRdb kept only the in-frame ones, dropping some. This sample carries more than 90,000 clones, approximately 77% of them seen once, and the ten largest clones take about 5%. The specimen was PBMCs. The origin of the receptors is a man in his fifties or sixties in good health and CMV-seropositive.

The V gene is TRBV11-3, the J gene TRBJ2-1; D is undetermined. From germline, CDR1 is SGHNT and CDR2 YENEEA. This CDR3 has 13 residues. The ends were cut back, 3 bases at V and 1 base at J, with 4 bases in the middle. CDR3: CASSFNSYNEQFF. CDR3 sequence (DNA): TGTGCCAGCAGCTTTAATTCCTACAATGAGCAGTTCTTC.

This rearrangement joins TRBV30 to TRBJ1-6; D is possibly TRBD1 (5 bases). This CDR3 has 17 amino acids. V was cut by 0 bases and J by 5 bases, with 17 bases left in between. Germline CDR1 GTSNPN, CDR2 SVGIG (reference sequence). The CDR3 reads CAWSVRSPPGNNSPLHF. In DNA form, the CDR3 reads TGTGCCTGGAGTGTACGGAGCCCGCCAGGGAATAATTCACCCCTCCACTTT.

CDR3 nucleotides: TGTGCTAGTGGTTGGGGGGACAGGCTCGCGGCAGATACGCAGTATTTT. It codes for CASGWGDRLAADTQYF. The rearrangement links TRBV12-5 to TRBJ2-3, with 8 bases that match TRBD1. V shed 4 bases, J shed 4 bases, and the junction held 10 bases outside the gene matches. CDR1 LGHNT and CDR2 FRNRAP come from the germline V gene. The CDR3 has 16 residues.

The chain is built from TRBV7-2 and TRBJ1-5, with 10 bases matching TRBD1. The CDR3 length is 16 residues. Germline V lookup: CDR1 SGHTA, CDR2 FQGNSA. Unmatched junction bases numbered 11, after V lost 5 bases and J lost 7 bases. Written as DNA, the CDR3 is TGTGCCAGCAGCCTAGGGGACAGGGGAATTTGGCAGCCCCAGCATTTT. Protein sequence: CASSLGDRGIWQPQHF.

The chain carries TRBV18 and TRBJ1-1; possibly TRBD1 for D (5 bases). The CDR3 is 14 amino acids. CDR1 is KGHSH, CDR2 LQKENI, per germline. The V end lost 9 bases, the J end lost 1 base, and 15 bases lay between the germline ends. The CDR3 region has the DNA TGTGCCAGTTATCGCGGGACGGCGAACACTGAAGCTTTCTTT. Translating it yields CASYRGTANTEAFF.

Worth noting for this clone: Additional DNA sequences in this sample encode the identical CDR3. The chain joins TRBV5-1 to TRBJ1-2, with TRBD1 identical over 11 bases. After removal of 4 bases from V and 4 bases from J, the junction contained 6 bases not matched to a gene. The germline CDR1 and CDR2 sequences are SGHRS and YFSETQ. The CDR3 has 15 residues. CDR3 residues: CASSPWTGGGYGYTF. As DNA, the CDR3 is TGCGCCAGCAGCCCATGGACAGGGGGCGGCTATGGCTACACCTTC.

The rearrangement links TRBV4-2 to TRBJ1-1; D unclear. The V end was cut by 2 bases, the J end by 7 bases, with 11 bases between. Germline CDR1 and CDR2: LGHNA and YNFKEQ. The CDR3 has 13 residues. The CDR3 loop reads CASSQSISGEAFF. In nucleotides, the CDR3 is TGTGCCAGCAGCCAATCAATTTCAGGTGAAGCTTTCTTT.

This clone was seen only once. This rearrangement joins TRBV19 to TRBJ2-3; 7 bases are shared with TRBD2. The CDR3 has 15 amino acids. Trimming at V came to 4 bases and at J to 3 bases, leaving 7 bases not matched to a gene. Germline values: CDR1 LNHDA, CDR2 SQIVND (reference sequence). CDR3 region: CASSTLGGSTDTQYF. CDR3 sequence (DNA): TGTGCCAGTAGTACCCTGGGGGGGTCAACAGATACGCAGTATTTT.

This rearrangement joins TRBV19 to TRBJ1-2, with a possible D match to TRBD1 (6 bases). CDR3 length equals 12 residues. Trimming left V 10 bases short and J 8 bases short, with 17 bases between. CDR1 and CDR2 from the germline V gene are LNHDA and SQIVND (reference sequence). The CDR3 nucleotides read TGTGCCACCCGGCCGAGGACAGAGGGCTACACCTTC. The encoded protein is CATRPRTEGYTF.

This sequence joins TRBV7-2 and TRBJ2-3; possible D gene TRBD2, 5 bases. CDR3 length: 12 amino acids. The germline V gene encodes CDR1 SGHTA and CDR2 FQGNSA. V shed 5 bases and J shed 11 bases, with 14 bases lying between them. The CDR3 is CASSPPGLVQYF. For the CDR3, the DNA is TGTGCCAGCAGCCCGCCGGGATTAGTGCAGTATTTT.

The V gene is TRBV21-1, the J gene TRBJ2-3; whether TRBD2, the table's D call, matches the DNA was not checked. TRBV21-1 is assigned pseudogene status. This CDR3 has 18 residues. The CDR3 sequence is CASSKELAGRPRTDTQYF. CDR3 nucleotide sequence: TGTGCCAGCAGCAAAGAATTAGCGGGGCGACCTCGTACAGATACGCAGTATTTT.

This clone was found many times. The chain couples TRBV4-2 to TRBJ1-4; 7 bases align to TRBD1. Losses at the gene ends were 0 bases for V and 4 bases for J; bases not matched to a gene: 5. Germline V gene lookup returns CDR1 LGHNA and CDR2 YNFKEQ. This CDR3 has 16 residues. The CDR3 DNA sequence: TGTGCCAGCAGCCAAGATGGGACAGTCCTTAATGAAAAACTGTTTTTT. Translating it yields CASSQDGTVLNEKLFF.

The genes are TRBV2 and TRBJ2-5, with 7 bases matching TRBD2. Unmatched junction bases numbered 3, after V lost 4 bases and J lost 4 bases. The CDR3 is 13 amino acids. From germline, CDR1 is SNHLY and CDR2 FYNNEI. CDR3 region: CASSGLAGETQYF. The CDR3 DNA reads TGTGCCAGCAGTGGACTAGCTGGAGAGACCCAGTACTTC.

CDR3 DNA sequence: TGTGCCAGCAGTGTCCAGGGAGCGGGAGCGCAAGAGACCCAGTACTTC. Translating it yields CASSVQGAGAQETQYF. This chain joins TRBV2 and TRBJ2-5; 8 nucleotides line up with TRBD2. The V and J ends lost 4 bases and 2 bases, in that order; junction bases with no gene match: 9. Germline lookup yields CDR1 SNHLY and CDR2 FYNNEI. There are 16 residues in the CDR3.

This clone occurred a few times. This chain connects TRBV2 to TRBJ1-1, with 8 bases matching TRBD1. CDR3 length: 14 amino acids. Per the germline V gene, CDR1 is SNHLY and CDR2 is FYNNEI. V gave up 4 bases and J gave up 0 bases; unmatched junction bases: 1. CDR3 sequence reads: CASSATGVNTEAFF. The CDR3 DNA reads TGTGCCAGCAGTGCGACAGGGGTGAACACTGAAGCTTTCTTT.

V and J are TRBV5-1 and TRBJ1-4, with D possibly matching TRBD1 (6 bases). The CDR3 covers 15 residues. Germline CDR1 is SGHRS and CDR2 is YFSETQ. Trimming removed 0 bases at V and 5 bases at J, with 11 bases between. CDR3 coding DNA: TGCGCCAGCAGCTTGGAGGGGGGGAGGAATGAAAAACTGTTTTTT. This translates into CASSLEGGRNEKLFF.

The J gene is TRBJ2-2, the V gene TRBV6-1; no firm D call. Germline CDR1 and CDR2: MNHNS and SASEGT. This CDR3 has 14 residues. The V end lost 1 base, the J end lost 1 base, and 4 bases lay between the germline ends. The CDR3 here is CASSEVKNTGELFF. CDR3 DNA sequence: TGTGCCAGCAGTGAAGTCAAGAACACCGGGGAGCTGTTTTTT.

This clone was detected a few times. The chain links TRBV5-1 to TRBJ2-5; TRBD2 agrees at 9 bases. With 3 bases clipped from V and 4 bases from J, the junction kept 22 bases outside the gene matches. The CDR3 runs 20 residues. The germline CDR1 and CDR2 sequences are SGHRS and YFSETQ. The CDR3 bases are TGCGCCAGCAGCTCACGTGGTAGCGGGAGACCTTGGGAATCAGTAGAGACCCAGTACTTC. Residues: CASSSRGSGRPWESVETQYF.

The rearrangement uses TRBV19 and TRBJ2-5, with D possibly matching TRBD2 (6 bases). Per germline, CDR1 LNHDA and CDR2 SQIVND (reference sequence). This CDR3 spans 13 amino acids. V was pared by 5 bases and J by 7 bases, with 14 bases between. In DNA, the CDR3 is TGTGCCAGTAGTCGGGACTCCCCTGCGACCCAGTACTTC. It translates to CASSRDSPATQYF.

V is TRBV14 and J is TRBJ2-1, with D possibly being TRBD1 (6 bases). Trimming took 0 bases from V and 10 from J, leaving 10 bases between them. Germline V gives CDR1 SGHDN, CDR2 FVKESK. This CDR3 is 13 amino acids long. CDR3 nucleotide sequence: TGTGCCAGCAGCCAAGATGTGAGGGGGGAGCAGTTCTTC. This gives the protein CASSQDVRGEQFF. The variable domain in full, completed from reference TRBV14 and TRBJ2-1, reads EAGVTQFPSHSVIEKGQTVTLRCDPISGHDNLYWYRRVMGKEIKFLLHFVKESKQDESGMPNNRFLAERTGGTYSTLKVQPAELEDSGVYFCASSQDVRGEQFFGPGTRLTVL.

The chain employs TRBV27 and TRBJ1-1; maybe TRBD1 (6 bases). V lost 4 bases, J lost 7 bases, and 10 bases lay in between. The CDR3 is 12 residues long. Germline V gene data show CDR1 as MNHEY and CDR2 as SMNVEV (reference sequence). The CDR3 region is CASSSRGNEAFF. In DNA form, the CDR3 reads TGTGCCAGCAGTTCCAGGGGTAATGAAGCTTTCTTT.

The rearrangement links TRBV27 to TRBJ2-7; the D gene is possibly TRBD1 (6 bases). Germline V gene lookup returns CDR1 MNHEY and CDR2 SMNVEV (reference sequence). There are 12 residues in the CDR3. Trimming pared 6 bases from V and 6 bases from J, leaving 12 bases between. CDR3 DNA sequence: TGTGCCAGCAGCCACTCAGGGGTCGAGCAGTACTTC. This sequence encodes CASSHSGVEQYF.

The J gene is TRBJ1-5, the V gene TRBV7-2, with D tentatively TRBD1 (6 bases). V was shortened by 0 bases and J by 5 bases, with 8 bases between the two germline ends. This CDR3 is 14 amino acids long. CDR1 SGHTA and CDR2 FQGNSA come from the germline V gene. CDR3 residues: CASSLASGDQPQHF. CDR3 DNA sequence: TGTGCCAGCAGCTTAGCCTCAGGGGATCAGCCCCAGCATTTT.

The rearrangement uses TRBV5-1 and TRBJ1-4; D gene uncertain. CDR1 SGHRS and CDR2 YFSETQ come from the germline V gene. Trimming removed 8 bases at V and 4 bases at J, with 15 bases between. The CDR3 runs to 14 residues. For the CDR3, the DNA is TGCGCCAGTAGAAAAGAGAGTGTTAATGAAAAACTGTTTTTT. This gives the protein CASRKESVNEKLFF.

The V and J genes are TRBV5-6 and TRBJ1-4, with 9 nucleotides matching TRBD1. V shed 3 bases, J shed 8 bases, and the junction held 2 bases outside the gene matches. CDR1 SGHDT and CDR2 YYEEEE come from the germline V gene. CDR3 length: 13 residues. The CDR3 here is CASSWGQGEKLFF. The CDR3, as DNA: TGTGCCAGCAGCTGGGGACAGGGAGAAAAACTGTTTTTT. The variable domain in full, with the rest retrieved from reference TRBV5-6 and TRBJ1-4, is DAGVTQSPTHLIKTRGQQVTLRCSPKSGHDTVSWYQQALGQGPQFIFQYYEEEERQRGNFPDRFSGHQFPNYSSELNVNALLLGDSALYLCASSWGQGEKLFFGSGTQLSVL.

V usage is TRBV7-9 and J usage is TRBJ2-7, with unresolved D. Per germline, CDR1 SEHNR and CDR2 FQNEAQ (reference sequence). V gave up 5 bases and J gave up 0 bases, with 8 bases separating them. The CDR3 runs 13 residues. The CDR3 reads CASSPNSSYEQYF. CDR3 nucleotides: TGTGCCAGCAGCCCAAATAGCTCCTACGAGCAGTACTTC.

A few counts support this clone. CDR3 region: CASSKGPGELFF. The CDR3 nucleotides read TGCGCCAGCAGTAAGGGGCCCGGGGAGCTGTTTTTT. V is TRBV10-1 and J is TRBJ2-2; possibly TRBD1 for D (5 bases). Germline-derived CDR1 and CDR2 are WNHNN and SYGVQD (reference sequence). The CDR3 is 12 residues long. Trimming stripped 5 bases from V and 6 bases from J, with 7 bases between.

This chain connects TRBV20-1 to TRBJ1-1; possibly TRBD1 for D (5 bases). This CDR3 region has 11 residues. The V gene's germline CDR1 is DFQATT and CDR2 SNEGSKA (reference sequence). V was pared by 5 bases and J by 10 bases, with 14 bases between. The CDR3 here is CSAAPPGGAFF. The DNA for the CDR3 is TGCAGTGCTGCCCCGCCCGGGGGAGCTTTCTTT.

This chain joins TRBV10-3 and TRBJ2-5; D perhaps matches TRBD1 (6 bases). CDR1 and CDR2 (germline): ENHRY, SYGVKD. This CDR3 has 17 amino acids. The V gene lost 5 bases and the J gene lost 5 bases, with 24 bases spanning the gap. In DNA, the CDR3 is TGTGCCATCAGTTCCACCGGGACAATCTCGACCAGGGAGACCCAGTACTTC. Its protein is CAISSTGTISTRETQYF.

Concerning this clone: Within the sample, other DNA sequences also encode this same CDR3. The CDR3 bases are TGTGCCAGCAGTTACTCGGGGGGGGATCAGCCCCAGCATTTT. This gives the protein CASSYSGGDQPQHF. The chain recombines TRBV6-5 with TRBJ1-5; D is possibly TRBD1 (5 bases). Germline loops: CDR1 MNHEY, CDR2 SVGAGI. The CDR3 is 14 residues long. Deletions cut 0 bases from V and 5 bases from J, with 8 bases between.